The 14 T cell receptor beta chains presented below share a single source sample, sequenced in a study of HIV-infected patients and healthy controls. All unsorted peripheral T cells were captured because whole blood was used without fractionation. About 540 ng RNA was reverse transcribed with alpha and beta constant-region primers. Alpha and beta chain libraries were made separately by chain-specific third strand synthesis with multiplexing indices. TCRdb re-analysed the 5' RACE reads in MiXCR, keeping a single row per CDR3 protein. The sample contains 15,000 to 17,000 distinct CDR3 sequences, roughly 7.6% of which appear only once. The sequenced sample was blood. The receptors were gathered from an adult in good health.

This clonotype was counted at least ten times. The chain employs TRBV6-2 or TRBV6-3 and TRBJ2-7; possibly TRBD2 for D (5 bases). This CDR3 is 11 amino acids long. V was pared by 5 bases and J by 7 bases, with 9 bases between. CDR1 and CDR2 from the germline V gene are MNHEY and SVGEGT. CDR3 in DNA: TGTGCCAGCAGTGACCGACTAGAGCAGTACTTC. Protein sequence: CASSDRLEQYF.

In its sample, this clonotype was seen many times. This chain links TRBV7-2 with TRBJ2-7; the match to TRBD1 covers 7 bases. V shed 5 bases, J shed 3 bases, and the junction held 10 bases outside the gene matches. The CDR3 contains 15 residues. CDR1 is SGHTA and CDR2 is FQGNSA in the germline V gene. The CDR3 sequence: CASSLMTGLFYEQYF. The CDR3 DNA follows: TGTGCCAGCAGCCTGATGACAGGGCTCTTCTACGAGCAGTACTTC. The full variable domain, with the rest looked up from reference TRBV7-2 and TRBJ2-7, is GAGVSQSPSNKVTEKGKDVELRCDPISGHTALYWYRQSLGQGLEFLIYFQGNSAPDKSGLPSDRFSAERTGGSVSTLTIQRTQQEDSAVYLCASSLMTGLFYEQYFGPGTRLTVT.

This clonotype is labeled as medium-sized. The chain joins TRBV3-1 to TRBJ2-5; TRBD2 might be the D (6 bases). The CDR3 sequence is 16 residues long. The V and J ends lost 1 base and 4 bases respectively, with 16 bases between them. The germline V gene has CDR1 LGHDT and CDR2 YNNKEL (reference sequence). The CDR3 loop is CASSQVRGTGSETQYF. CDR3 nucleotide sequence: TGTGCCAGCAGCCAAGTACGCGGGACGGGATCAGAGACCCAGTACTTC.

By proportion, this clonotype is medium-sized (0.01 to 0.1%). CDR3 nucleotide sequence: TGTGCCAGCAGTGAGGGGGCTGGGGCCAACGTCCTGACTTTC. Translated: CASSEGAGANVLTF. The V gene is TRBV6-4, the J gene TRBJ2-6; either TRBD1 or TRBD2 may fit D (5 bases each). The V end was cut by 3 bases, the J end by 2 bases, with 5 bases between. Germline CDR1 MRHNA, CDR2 SNTAGT. CDR3 size: 14 residues.

This clonotype was picked up many times. The chain is built from TRBV7-2 and TRBJ2-7, with D hard to call. There are 11 residues in the CDR3. CDR1 is SGHTA, CDR2 FQGNSA, per germline. V lost 5 bases, J lost 4 bases, and 6 bases lay in between. The DNA for the CDR3 is TGTGCCAGCAGCCCCCAGTACGAGCAGTACTTC. It translates to CASSPQYEQYF.

This clonotype is termed medium-sized. The V and J genes are TRBV20-1 and TRBJ2-1; D tentatively reads TRBD1 or TRBD2 (5 bases each). CDR1 is DFQATT and CDR2 is SNEGSKA in the germline V gene (reference sequence). The ends were cut back, 5 bases at V and 5 bases at J, with 16 bases in the middle. This CDR3 is built from 14 residues. CDR3 in amino acids: CSAGGWRENNEQFF. CDR3 in DNA: TGCAGTGCTGGGGGTTGGAGAGAAAACAATGAGCAGTTCTTC.

A word on this clonotype: A much larger clone lies one base from this, so it may be a read error. The rearrangement links TRBV5-5 to TRBJ2-1; D remains unclear. The V end was cut by 4 bases, the J end by 0 bases, with 11 bases between. This CDR3 is built from 15 residues. Germline V gives CDR1 SGHKS, CDR2 YYEKEE (reference sequence). CDR3 loop: CASSGEFFSYNEQFF. The CDR3 DNA reads TGTGCCAGCAGCGGCGAGTTTTTCTCCTACAATGAGCAGTTCTTC.

This clonotype has more than one count but fewer than ten. The genes are TRBV30 and TRBJ2-1; unclear D gene. Germline lookup yields CDR1 GTSNPN and CDR2 SVGIG (reference sequence). Between the trimmed V and J ends, which lost 0 bases and 0 bases, there was a span of 9 bases. The CDR3 length is 15 residues. The CDR3 loop is CAWSVGVSSYNEQFF. In DNA form, the CDR3 reads TGTGCCTGGAGTGTAGGTGTAAGCTCCTACAATGAGCAGTTCTTC.

There are many counts of this clonotype. This chain connects TRBV12-3 or TRBV12-4 to TRBJ1-5; no clear D gene. The CDR3 is 16 residues long. V lost 6 bases and J lost 3, with 18 bases in between. The CDR3 coding sequence is TGTGCCAGCAGCCCCCGGACCGACTTCTTCAATCAGCCCCAGCATTTT. Its protein is CASSPRTDFFNQPQHF.

This clonotype showed up many times. V and J are TRBV7-2 and TRBJ2-3; D gene uncertain. V was shortened by 4 bases and J by 2 bases, with 7 bases between the two germline ends. The CDR3 is 13 amino acids. CDR1 SGHTA and CDR2 FQGNSA come from the germline V gene. CDR3 nucleotides: TGTGCCAGCAGCTCACGAGACACAGATACGCAGTATTTT. Translation gives CASSSRDTDTQYF.

This clonotype is medium-sized (0.01 to 0.1%) within its sample. The V and J genes are TRBV7-3 and TRBJ2-2, with unresolved D. In germline, CDR1 is SGHTA, CDR2 FQGTGA. CDR3 length: 12 residues. Trimming took off 1 base at V and 7 bases at J, with 4 bases between the two ends. The CDR3 reads CASSLIFGELFF. CDR3 nucleotides: TGTGCCAGCAGCTTAATCTTCGGGGAGCTGTTTTTT.

By its share, this clonotype is medium-sized. The rearrangement links TRBV4-3 to TRBJ2-2; 7 positions match TRBD1. CDR1 is LGHNA, CDR2 YSLEER, per germline. CDR3 size: 15 residues. The V segment lost 1 base and the J segment 4 bases; nucleotides outside the gene matches: 3. CDR3 nucleotides: TGCGCCAGCAGCCAAGGACAGGGTTCCACCGGGGAGCTGTTTTTT. Encoded protein: CASSQGQGSTGELFF.

This clonotype is termed medium-sized (0.01 to 0.1%). The rearrangement uses TRBV16 and TRBJ2-1; TRBD2 is a possible D gene (7 bases). This CDR3 has 14 residues. Per the germline V gene, CDR1 is KGHSY and CDR2 is FQNENV. Trimming shortened V by 4 bases and J by 6 bases, and 13 bases separated the two germline ends. The CDR3 region has the DNA TGTGCCAGCAGCCTCCTCGGGGGGCGCAATGAGCAGTTCTTC. Translating gives CASSLLGGRNEQFF.

This clonotype was found many times. The chain joins TRBV5-6 to TRBJ2-5, with a weak D call TRBD2 (5 bases). CDR1 SGHDT and CDR2 YYEEEE come from the germline V gene. The CDR3 has 13 amino acids. V was cut by 1 base and J by 6 bases, with 10 bases left in between. The CDR3 DNA sequence: TGTGCCAGCAGCTTGTTCGGGGAAAAGACCCAGTACTTC. Translation: CASSLFGEKTQYF.